The present T cell receptor beta chain was sequenced within a study of cytomegalovirus exposure and HLA in healthy donors. Vbeta (60) and Jbeta (13) primers were used in the PCR. Only in-frame clones appear in the TCRdb table, and some are missing; sequencing was by immunoSEQ multiplex PCR. This sample has 110,000 to 150,000 clones, with 65% to 85% found just once. Trimming took 5 bases from V and 9 from J; bases not matched to a gene: 17. Germline CDR1 is LNHDA and CDR2 is SQIVND (reference sequence). This CDR3 has 17 residues. Turning to this clone: The antigen remains unidentified.

Study-wide results and caveats: TCR beta chains numbering more than 150 were designated cytomegalovirus-associated. In an earlier analysis, most TCR beta V segments were productive about 87% or about 30% of the time. For TCR beta chains, V- and J-gene trimming was later linked to a missense DCLRE1C variant. Later, an analysis showed that TCR beta chains associated with HLA were more clonally expanded than others that were equally common.

The TCR comes from a male donor in good health and CMV-seronegative. V and J are TRBV19 and TRBJ2-1; 9 bases align to TRBD1. Sequencing used PBMCs. CDR3 sequence: CASSSIRGSGQGGEQFF. The CDR3 nucleotides are TGTGCCAGTAGTTCCATACGGGGGTCGGGACAGGGCGGTGAGCAGTTCTTC.